The 5 T cell receptor beta chains given below trace back to one sample, sequenced in a study of OX40 agonist ivuxolimab in advanced cancers. Sequenced by immunoSEQ multiplex PCR; TCRdb stores in-frame clones only, minus some. The data contain tens of thousands of clones, just under 95% of them singletons. Sequencing used CD4+ or CD8+ T cells sorted from blood, obtained in a trial of the OX40 agonist ivuxolimab. The receptors derive from an adult with an advanced solid tumor such as melanoma, head and neck, liver or kidney cancer.

The J gene is TRBJ2-7, the V gene TRBV27; TRBD2 aligns across 8 bases. V lost 5 bases, J lost 1 base, and 4 bases stayed unmatched. Germline-derived CDR1 and CDR2 are MNHEY and SMNVEV (reference sequence). CDR3 length equals 14 residues. The CDR3 DNA sequence: TGTGCCAGCAGTCCAACTAGCGGTTCCTACGAGCAGTACTTC. Translated: CASSPTSGSYEQYF.

This chain uses TRBV6-6 with TRBJ2-5; no clear D gene. Germline-derived CDR1 and CDR2 are MNHNY and SVGAGI (reference sequence). The V and J ends lost 6 bases and 2 bases respectively, with 7 bases between them. The CDR3 loop spans 12 amino acids. Here the CDR3 reads CASRPGQETQYF. For the CDR3, the DNA is TGTGCCAGCAGGCCCGGGCAAGAGACCCAGTACTTC.

The chain links TRBV19 to TRBJ2-2; D unresolved. Trimming cost V 3 bases and J 3 bases, with 8 bases left between them. The CDR3 length is 14 residues. CDR1 is LNHDA and CDR2 is SQIVND in the germline V gene (reference sequence). This chain's CDR3 is CASSIESYTGELFF. The CDR3 DNA reads as TGTGCCAGTAGTATTGAAAGTTACACCGGGGAGCTGTTTTTT.

The chain employs TRBV7-9 and TRBJ2-1, with D perhaps TRBD2 (5 bases). V was cut by 4 bases and J by 6 bases, with 13 bases left in between. Germline CDR1 and CDR2: SEHNR and FQNEAQ (reference sequence). The CDR3 runs 14 residues. The CDR3 sequence: CASSSWETSNEQFF. DNA for the CDR3: TGTGCCAGCAGCTCGTGGGAGACCAGCAATGAGCAGTTCTTC.

The chain combines TRBV9 with TRBJ1-2; 7 bases map to TRBD1. V gave up 4 bases and J gave up 7 bases; unmatched junction bases: 13. This CDR3 is 15 amino acids long. In germline, CDR1 is SGDLS, CDR2 YYNGEE. DNA for the CDR3: TGTGCCAGCAGCAATAACCTAGACAGGGCTGGTGGCTACACCTTC. Protein product: CASSNNLDRAGGYTF.